These 10 T cell receptor beta chains originate from one sample sequenced in a study. TCRdb re-called the 5' RACE reads with MiXCR, one entry per CDR3 protein. Among roughly 69,000 distinct CDR3 sequences listed, approximately 23% were seen once. Input material: memory CD4+ T cells sorted from a lymph node. Subset noted: memory CD4+ T cells, CD4+CD45RO+CD25-. These receptors came from a female donor with breast cancer.

The chain combines TRBV4-3 with TRBJ2-1, with 8 positions matching TRBD2. V gave up 6 bases and J gave up 6 bases; unmatched junction bases: 7. The germline V gene has CDR1 LGHNA and CDR2 YSLEER. The CDR3 is made up of 14 amino acids. This CDR3 is CASSRTSPSNEQFF. CDR3 in DNA: TGCGCCAGCAGTCGGACTAGCCCTTCCAATGAGCAGTTCTTC.

This clonotype turned up a few times. The rearrangement uses TRBV20-1 and TRBJ2-1; unclear D gene. The V end lost 3 bases, the J end lost 8 bases, and 23 bases lay between the germline ends. The germline V gene encodes CDR1 DFQATT and CDR2 SNEGSKA (reference sequence). The CDR3 has 16 amino acids. This CDR3 is CSASERRRSSGDEQFF. The CDR3 region has the DNA TGCAGTGCTAGCGAACGACGGCGGTCATCGGGCGATGAGCAGTTCTTC.

This clonotype was observed a few times. The rearrangement joins TRBV29-1 to TRBJ2-2; 9 bases fit TRBD1. Per germline, CDR1 SQVTM and CDR2 ANQGSEA. Germline trimming cut 6 bases from V and 2 bases from J; bases unmatched to any gene: 13. The CDR3 is 17 amino acids. The CDR3 loop reads CSVLFHGQGSNTGELFF. The CDR3 coding sequence is TGCAGCGTCCTGTTCCATGGACAGGGGAGCAACACCGGGGAGCTGTTTTTT.

The table lists this clonotype with many counts. This chain uses TRBV5-1 with TRBJ1-3; 7 bases agree with TRBD1. The CDR3 covers 15 residues. With V trimmed by 3 bases and J by 2 bases, 5 bases remained unmatched. Per germline, CDR1 SGHRS and CDR2 YFSETQ. CDR3 region: CASSWTGGAGNTIYF. In nucleotides, the CDR3 is TGCGCCAGCAGCTGGACAGGAGGAGCTGGAAACACCATATATTTT.

A word on this clonotype: A much larger clone sits a single nucleotide away, making a read error possible. The chain links TRBV29-1 to TRBJ1-2; D unresolved. The V and J ends lost 4 bases and 6 bases respectively, with 15 bases between them. CDR1 is SQVTM and CDR2 is ANQGSEA in the germline V gene. CDR3 length: 13 amino acids. The CDR3 protein is CSVVGGPADGYTF. CDR3 coding DNA: TGCAGCGTTGTGGGAGGGCCGGCTGATGGCTACACCTTC.

This clonotype showed up just once. The chain has TRBV5-1 and TRBJ2-1; TRBD2 agrees at 16 bases. Germline V gene lookup returns CDR1 SGHRS and CDR2 YFSETQ. CDR3 size: 16 residues. V gave up 4 bases and J gave up 6 bases; unmatched junction bases: 4. CDR3 sequence: CASSRGLAGGANEQFF. The CDR3 DNA sequence: TGCGCCAGCAGCCGGGGACTAGCGGGAGGGGCCAATGAGCAGTTCTTC.

This clonotype was seen repeatedly, ten times or more. This sequence joins TRBV11-2 and TRBJ2-7; possible D gene TRBD1, 5 bases. The CDR3 contains 14 residues. V lost 2 bases, J lost 0 bases, and 8 bases lay in between. Germline V gene data show CDR1 as SGHAT and CDR2 as FQNNGV. For the CDR3, the DNA is TGTGCCAGCAGCTTACACAGGAGCTCCTACGAGCAGTACTTC. Its translation is CASSLHRSSYEQYF.

This clonotype came up many times. The chain joins TRBV25-1 to TRBJ1-6; perhaps TRBD1 as D (5 bases). Looked up from germline, CDR1 is MGHDK and CDR2 is SYGVNS. The germline V and J ends were trimmed by 5 bases and 7 bases, with 12 bases remaining between them. This CDR3 region has 14 residues. CDR3 sequence reads: CASSIPGDNSPLHF. CDR3 DNA: TGTGCCAGCAGTATCCCGGGGGACAATTCACCCCTCCACTTT.

This clonotype was seen a single time. The chain has TRBV6-2 or TRBV6-3 and TRBJ2-5; 8 bases line up with TRBD2. V trimming: 4 bases; J trimming: 7 bases; junction bases outside the gene matches: 5. The germline gives CDR1 MNHEY, CDR2 SVGEGT. The CDR3 is 13 residues long. CDR3 coding DNA: TGTGCCAGCAGTTCCAGCGGGAGTGCGACCCAGTACTTC. Amino acids: CASSSSGSATQYF.

The chain carries TRBV5-1 and TRBJ1-1, with 7 bases aligning to TRBD1. This CDR3 has 15 residues. The germline V gene has CDR1 SGHRS and CDR2 YFSETQ. V trimming: 3 bases; J trimming: 4 bases; junction bases outside the gene matches: 9. DNA of the CDR3: TGCGCCAGCAGCTCGTCTCCCAACAGGGGCACTGAAGCTTTCTTT. This codes for CASSSSPNRGTEAFF.